A selection of T cell receptor beta chains follows, all from one sample in a study of blood T cells in healthy people across ages. TCRdb itself ran the 5' RACE reads through MiXCR, one entry per CDR3 protein. The sample gives about 1.1 million distinct CDR3 sequences, roughly two fifths of which show up once; less than 15% is in the top ten. Sequencing was performed on blood. The source is a man younger than 30 in good health. Each CDR3 is given without its conserved first and last residue. A D gene is named only where the DNA matches it firmly.

TRBD1 | TRBV7-2 | ASSFDRVGETQY
TRBD2 | TRBV7-6 | ASSSTSGWVSGELF
TRBD2 | TRBV4-3 | ASSQRDYTDTQY
- | TRBV20-1 | SARDLGGHYEQY
TRBD1 | TRBV27 | ASTPDRGSTDTQY
TRBD2 | TRBV20-1 | SARDQVAGGHHTDTQY
- | TRBV21-1 | ASSNRTPPGGSFGYT
- | TRBV18 | ASSPQGPLGNNYGYT
- | TRBV7-9 | ASSSGREGASTDTQY
TRBD1 | TRBV7-8 | ASSPRQGGFTDTQY
- | TRBV5-1 | ASSLASFNTDTQY
TRBD2 | TRBV2 | ASGIGGDTDTQY
TRBD1 | TRBV6-1 | ASSDPGQGALNGYT
- | TRBV4-3 | ASSQYMGSDYGYT
- | TRBV27 | ASSWGASNTGELF
- | TRBV7-9 | ASSSRQHESYNEQF
TRBD2 | TRBV20-1 | SARDGSGGGHTQY
- | TRBV27 | ASSFLRGQPQH
- | TRBV6-5 | ASRETDREKLF
- | TRBV7-3 | VSSLTNTGHQH
- | TRBV6-1 | ASRWVGNEQY
- | TRBV7-9 | ASSLVQGTTDTQY